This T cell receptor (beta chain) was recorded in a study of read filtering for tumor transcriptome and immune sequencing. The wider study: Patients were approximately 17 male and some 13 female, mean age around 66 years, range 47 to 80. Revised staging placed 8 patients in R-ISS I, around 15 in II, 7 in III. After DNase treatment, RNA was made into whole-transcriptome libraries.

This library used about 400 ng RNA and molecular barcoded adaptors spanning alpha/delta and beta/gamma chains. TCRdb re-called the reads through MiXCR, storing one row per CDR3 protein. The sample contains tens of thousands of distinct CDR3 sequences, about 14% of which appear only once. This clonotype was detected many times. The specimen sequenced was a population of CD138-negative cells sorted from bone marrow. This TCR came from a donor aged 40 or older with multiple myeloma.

The CDR3 is CASSLEVGELFF. The CDR3 DNA reads as TGTGCCAGCAGCTTAGAGGTCGGGGAACTGTTTTTT. The chain employs TRBV7-9 and TRBJ1-4; D is unclear. V gave up 1 base and J gave up 12 bases, with 9 bases separating them. Germline loops: CDR1 SEHNR, CDR2 FQNEAQ (reference sequence). The CDR3 has 12 residues.